The T cell receptor beta chain described here comes from a study of T cell responses to AZD1222 COVID-19 vaccine. A word on this clone: Its antigen is not known.

Germline V gene lookup returns CDR1 SGHTA and CDR2 FQGNSA. The V end lost 1 base, the J end lost 8 bases, and 17 bases lay between the germline ends. This CDR3 is 15 amino acids long. Method: immunoSEQ multiplex PCR; TCRdb's copy keeps in-frame clones and lacks some. This table has approximately 150,000 clones, 90% appearing once. Findings and limits, study-wide: There were vaccine-associated CD4 TCRs across spike, dominant at 160-218 and 743-854.

The sample here was peripheral blood, taken 28 days after the second AZD1222 dose. V usage is TRBV7-2 and J usage is TRBJ1-2; a possible D gene is TRBD1 (5 bases). The sequence derives from an adult who received the AZD1222 COVID-19 vaccine. CDR3 sequence: CASSLGPGVSSGYTF. CDR3 DNA sequence: TGTGCCAGCAGCTTAGGTCCGGGGGTTTCATCAGGCTACACCTTC.